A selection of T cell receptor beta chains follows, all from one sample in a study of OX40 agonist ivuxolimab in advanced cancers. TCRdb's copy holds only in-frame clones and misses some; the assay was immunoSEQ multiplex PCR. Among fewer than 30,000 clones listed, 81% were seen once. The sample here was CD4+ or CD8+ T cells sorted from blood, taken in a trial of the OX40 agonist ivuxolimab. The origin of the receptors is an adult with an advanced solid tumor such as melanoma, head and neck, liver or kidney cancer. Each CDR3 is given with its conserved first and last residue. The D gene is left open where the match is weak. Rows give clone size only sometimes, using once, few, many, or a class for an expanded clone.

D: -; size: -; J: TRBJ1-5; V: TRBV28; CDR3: CASSLLGRKQPQHF; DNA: TGTGCCAGCAGTTTATTAGGCAGAAAGCAGCCCCAGCATTTT
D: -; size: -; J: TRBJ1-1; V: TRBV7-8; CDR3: CASSLDWGNTEAFF; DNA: TGTGCCAGCAGCTTAGATTGGGGGAACACTGAAGCTTTCTTT
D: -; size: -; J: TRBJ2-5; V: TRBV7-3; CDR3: CASSPRPGMKETQYF; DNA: TGTGCCAGCAGCCCCAGGCCAGGGATGAAAGAGACCCAGTACTTC
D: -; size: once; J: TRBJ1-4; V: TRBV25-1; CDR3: CASSPYSNEKLFF; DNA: TGTGCCAGCAGTCCTTACAGTAATGAAAAACTGTTTTTT
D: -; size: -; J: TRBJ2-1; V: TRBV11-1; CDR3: CASSLWGYNEQFF; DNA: TGTGCCAGCAGCTTATGGGGCTACAATGAGCAGTTCTTC
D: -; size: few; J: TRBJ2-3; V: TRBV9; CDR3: CASSVVADTDTQYF; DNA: TGTGCCAGCAGCGTAGTGGCGGACACAGATACGCAGTATTTT
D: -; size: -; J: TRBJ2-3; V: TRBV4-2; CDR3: CASSQETLPDTQYF; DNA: TGTGCCAGCAGCCAAGAGACACTCCCAGATACGCAGTATTTT
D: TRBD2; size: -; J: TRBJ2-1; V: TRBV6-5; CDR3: CASTPSGANNEQFF; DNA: TGTGCCAGCACCCCTAGCGGGGCTAACAATGAGCAGTTCTTC
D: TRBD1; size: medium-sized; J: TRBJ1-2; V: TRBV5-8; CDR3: CASSLQGGYNYGYTF; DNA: TGTGCCAGCAGCTTGCAGGGGGGCTACAACTATGGCTACACCTTC
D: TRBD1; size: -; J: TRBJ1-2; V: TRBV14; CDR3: CASSQDSGTGNGYTF; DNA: TGTGCCAGCAGCCAAGATTCCGGGACAGGAAATGGCTACACCTTC
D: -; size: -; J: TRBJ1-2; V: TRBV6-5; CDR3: CASSYVLEGTYTF; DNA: TGTGCCAGCAGTTACGTTTTGGAGGGAACCTACACCTTC
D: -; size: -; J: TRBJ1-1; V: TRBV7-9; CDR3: CASSFQTEAFF; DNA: TGTGCCAGCAGCTTTCAGACTGAAGCTTTCTTT
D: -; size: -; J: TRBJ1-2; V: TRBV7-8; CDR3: CASSLAGGGSYGYTF; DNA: TGTGCCAGCAGCTTAGCGGGCGGGGGCTCCTATGGCTACACCTTC
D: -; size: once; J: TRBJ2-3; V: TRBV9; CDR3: CASSVLRTDTQYF; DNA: TGTGCCAGCAGCGTCCTCCGCACAGATACGCAGTATTTT
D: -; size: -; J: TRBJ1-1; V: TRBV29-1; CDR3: CSVEGIPRGPEAFF; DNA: TGCAGCGTTGAAGGTATCCCAAGAGGACCTGAAGCTTTCTTT
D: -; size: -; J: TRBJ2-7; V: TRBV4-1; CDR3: CASSQEIGSGRQDTYEQYF; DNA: TGCGCCAGCAGCCAAGAAATCGGATCAGGAAGACAAGACACCTACGAGCAGTACTTC
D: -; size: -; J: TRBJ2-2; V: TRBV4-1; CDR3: CASSQIGDGDTGELFF; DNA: TGCGCCAGCAGCCAAATTGGGGACGGGGACACCGGGGAGCTGTTTTTT
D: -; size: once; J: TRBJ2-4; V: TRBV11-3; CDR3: CACRGREGKGGDIQYF; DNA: TGTGCCTGCCGTGGCAGGGAGGGAAAAGGGGGAGACATTCAGTACTTC
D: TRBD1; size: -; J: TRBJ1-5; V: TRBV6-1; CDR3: CASGRTGGSDQPQHF; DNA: TGTGCCAGCGGGAGGACAGGGGGCTCGGATCAGCCCCAGCATTTT
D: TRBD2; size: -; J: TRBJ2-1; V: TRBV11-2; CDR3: CASSGVGAGVQFF; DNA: TGTGCCAGCAGCGGAGTGGGTGCGGGAGTGCAGTTCTTC
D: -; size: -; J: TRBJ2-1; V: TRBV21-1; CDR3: CASSSSLAGVRNEQFF; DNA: TGTGCCAGCAGCTCAAGCCTAGCGGGGGTAAGGAATGAGCAGTTCTTC
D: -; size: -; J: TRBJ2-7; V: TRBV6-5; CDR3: CASSYSSHRAYEQYF; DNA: TGTGCCAGCAGTTACTCGAGTCATAGAGCCTACGAGCAGTACTTC
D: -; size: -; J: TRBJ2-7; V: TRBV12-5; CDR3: CASGPRSSGNSYEQYF; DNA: TGTGCTAGTGGTCCCCGGAGTAGCGGAAACTCCTACGAGCAGTACTTC
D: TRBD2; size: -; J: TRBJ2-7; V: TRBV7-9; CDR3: CASSPGTSGLEQYF; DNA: TGTGCCAGCAGTCCCGGGACTAGCGGGTTAGAGCAGTACTTC
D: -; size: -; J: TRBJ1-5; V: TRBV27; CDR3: CASSSNRDGGNQPQHF; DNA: TGTGCCAGCAGTTCCAACAGGGATGGGGGCAATCAGCCCCAGCATTTT
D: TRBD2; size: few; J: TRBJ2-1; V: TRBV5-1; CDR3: CASSFGRGGLYNEQFF; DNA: TGCGCCAGCAGCTTTGGCCGCGGGGGGCTTTACAATGAGCAGTTCTTC
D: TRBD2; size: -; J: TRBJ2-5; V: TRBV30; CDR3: CAWSVVAGGYQETQYF; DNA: TGTGCCTGGAGTGTTGTGGCGGGGGGGTACCAAGAGACCCAGTACTTC
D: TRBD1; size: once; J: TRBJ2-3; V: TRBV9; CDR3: CASSVGGTDADTQYF; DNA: TGTGCCAGCAGCGTAGGGGGGACAGACGCAGATACGCAGTATTTT
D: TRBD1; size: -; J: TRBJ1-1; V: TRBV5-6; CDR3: CASSRTGLNTEAFF; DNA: TGTGCCAGCAGCAGGACAGGGCTCAACACTGAAGCTTTCTTT
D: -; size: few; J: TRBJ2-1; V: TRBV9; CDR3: CASSVQGGWNEQFF; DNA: TGTGCCAGCAGCGTGCAGGGGGGTTGGAATGAGCAGTTCTTC
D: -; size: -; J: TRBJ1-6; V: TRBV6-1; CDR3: CASSELDNSPLHF; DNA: TGTGCCAGCAGTGAGTTAGATAATTCACCCCTCCACTTT
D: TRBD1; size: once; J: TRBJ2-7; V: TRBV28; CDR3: CASKDRGRYEQYF; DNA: TGTGCCAGCAAAGACAGGGGGCGATACGAGCAGTACTTC
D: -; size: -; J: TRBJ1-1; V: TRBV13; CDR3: CASSLTVNTEAFF; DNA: TGTGCCAGCAGCTTGACAGTGAACACTGAAGCTTTCTTT
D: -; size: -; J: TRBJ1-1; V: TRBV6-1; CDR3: CASSVAGIAEAFF; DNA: TGTGCCAGCAGTGTGGCAGGGATCGCTGAAGCTTTCTTT
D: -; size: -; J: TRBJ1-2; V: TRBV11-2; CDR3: CASSQLRGVEDGYTF; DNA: TGTGCCAGCAGCCAACTTAGGGGGGTCGAGGATGGCTACACCTTC
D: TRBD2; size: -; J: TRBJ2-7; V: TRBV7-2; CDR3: CASSSLAGGYEQYF; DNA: TGTGCCAGCAGCTCGCTAGCGGGGGGCTACGAGCAGTACTTC
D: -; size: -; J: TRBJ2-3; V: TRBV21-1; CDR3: CASGPLLRGGTTDTQYF; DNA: TGTGCCAGTGGGCCCCTCTTGCGGGGGGGGACCACAGATACGCAGTATTTT
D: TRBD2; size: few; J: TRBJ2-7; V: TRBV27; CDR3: CASSFRVTSGYEQYF; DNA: TGTGCCAGCAGTTTTAGAGTGACTAGCGGCTACGAGCAGTACTTC
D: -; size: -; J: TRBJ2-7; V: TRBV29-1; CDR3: CSVRLDPNPYEQYF; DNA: TGCAGCGTTAGACTGGACCCTAATCCCTACGAGCAGTACTTC
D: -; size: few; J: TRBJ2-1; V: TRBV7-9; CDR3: CASSPPRSERYNEQFF; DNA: TGTGCCAGCAGCCCCCCACGGAGTGAGCGCTACAATGAGCAGTTCTTC
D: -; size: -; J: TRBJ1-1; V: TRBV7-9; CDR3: CASSPPGGGTEAFF; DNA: TGTGCCAGCAGCCCACCGGGGGGGGGCACTGAAGCTTTCTTT
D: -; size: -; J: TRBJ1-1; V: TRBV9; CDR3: CASSGRTDYLNTEAFF; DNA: TGTGCCAGCAGCGGGAGGACCGACTACTTGAACACTGAAGCTTTCTTT
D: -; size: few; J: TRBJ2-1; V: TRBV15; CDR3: CATSTTTSSLHFSYNEQFF; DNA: TGTGCCACCAGCACGACGACTAGTTCGCTGCATTTCTCCTACAATGAGCAGTTCTTC
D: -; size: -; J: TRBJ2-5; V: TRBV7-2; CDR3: CASSLVSTGATQYF; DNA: TGTGCCAGCAGCTTAGTGTCGACCGGAGCAACCCAGTACTTC
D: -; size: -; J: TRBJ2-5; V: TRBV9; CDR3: CASSSEAWAGTGETQYF; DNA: TGTGCCAGCAGCTCTGAAGCATGGGCGGGGACCGGGGAGACCCAGTACTTC
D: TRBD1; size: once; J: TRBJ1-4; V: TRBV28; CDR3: CASSLRDRHNEKLFF; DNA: TGTGCCAGCAGTTTACGGGACAGGCATAATGAAAAACTGTTTTTT
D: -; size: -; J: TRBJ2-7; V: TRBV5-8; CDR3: CASSWGMPYEQYF; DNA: TGTGCCAGCAGCTGGGGGATGCCCTACGAGCAGTACTTC
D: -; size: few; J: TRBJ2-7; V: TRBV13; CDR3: CASSLGPRLSSSYEQYF; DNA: TGTGCCAGCAGCTTAGGACCCCGGTTGTCTAGCTCCTACGAGCAGTACTTC
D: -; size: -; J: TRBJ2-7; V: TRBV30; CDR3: CAWMDASYEQYF; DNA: TGTGCCTGGATGGACGCCTCCTACGAGCAGTACTTC
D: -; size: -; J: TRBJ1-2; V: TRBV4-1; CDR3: CASSQDSLPDGYTF; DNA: TGCGCCAGCAGCCAAGATTCCCTGCCGGATGGCTACACCTTC
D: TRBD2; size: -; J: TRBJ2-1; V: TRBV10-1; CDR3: CASSKLAGDYNEQFF; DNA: TGCGCCAGCAGCAAACTAGCGGGGGACTACAATGAGCAGTTCTTC